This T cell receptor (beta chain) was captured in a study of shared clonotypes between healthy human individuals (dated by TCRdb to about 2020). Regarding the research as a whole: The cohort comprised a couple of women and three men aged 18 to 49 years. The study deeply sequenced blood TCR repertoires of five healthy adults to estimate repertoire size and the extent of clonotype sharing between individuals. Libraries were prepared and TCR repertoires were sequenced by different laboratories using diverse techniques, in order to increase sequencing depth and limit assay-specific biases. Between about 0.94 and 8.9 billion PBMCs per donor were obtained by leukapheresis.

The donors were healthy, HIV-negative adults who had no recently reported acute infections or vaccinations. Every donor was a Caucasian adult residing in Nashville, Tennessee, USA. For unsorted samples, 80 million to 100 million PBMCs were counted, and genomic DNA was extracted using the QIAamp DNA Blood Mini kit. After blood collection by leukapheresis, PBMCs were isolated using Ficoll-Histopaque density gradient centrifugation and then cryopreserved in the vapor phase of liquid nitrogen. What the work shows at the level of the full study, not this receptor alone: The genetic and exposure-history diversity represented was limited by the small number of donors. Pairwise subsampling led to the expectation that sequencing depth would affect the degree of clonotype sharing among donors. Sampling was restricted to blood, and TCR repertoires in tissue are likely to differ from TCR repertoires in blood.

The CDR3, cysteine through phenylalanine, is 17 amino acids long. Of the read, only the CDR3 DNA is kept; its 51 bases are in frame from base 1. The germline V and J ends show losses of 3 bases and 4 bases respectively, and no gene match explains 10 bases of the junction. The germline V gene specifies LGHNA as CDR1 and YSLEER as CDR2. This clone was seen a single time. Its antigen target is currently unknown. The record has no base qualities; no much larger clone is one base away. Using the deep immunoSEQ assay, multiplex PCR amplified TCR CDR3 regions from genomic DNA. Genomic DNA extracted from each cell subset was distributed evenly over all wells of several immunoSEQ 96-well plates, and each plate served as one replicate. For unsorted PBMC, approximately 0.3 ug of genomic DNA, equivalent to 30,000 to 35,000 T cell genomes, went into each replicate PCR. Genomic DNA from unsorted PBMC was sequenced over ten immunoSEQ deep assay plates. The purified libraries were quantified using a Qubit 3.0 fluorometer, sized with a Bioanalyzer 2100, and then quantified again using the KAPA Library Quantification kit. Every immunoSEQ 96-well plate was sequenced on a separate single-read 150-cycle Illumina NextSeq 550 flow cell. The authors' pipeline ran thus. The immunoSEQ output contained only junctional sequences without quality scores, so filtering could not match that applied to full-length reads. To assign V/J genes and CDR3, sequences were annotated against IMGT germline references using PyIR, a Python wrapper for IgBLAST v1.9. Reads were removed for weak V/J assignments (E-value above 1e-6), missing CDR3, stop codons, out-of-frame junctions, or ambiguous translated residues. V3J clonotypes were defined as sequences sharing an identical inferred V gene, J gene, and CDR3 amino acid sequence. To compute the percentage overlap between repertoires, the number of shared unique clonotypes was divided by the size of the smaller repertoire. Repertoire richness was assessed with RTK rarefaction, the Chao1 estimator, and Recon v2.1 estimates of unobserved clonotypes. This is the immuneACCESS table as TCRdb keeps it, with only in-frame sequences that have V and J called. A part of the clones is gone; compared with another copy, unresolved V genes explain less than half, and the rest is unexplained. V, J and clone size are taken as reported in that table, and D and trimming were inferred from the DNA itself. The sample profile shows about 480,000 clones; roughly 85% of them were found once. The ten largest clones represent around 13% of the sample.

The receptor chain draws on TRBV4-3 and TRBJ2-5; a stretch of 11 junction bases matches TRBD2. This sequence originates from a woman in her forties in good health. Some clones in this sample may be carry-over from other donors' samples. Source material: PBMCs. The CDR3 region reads CASSQGGTSGRSETQYF. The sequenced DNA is TGCGCCAGCAGCCAGGGCGGAACTAGCGGGAGATCAGAGACCCAGTACTTC.